A selection of T cell receptor beta chains follows, all from one sample in a study of T cell changes during pregnancy in multiple sclerosis. TCRdb keeps only in-frame clones here, not all; method: immunoSEQ multiplex PCR. This sample has 50,000 to 65,000 clones, with roughly 90% found just once. The material was CD8+ T cells from peripheral blood mononuclear cells, obtained before pregnancy. The receptors shown here come from a female donor with multiple sclerosis, enrolled in a pregnancy study. The CDR3 runs from the conserved cysteine through the conserved F or W. D genes are given only for firm matches. Some rows mark clone size as missing; the rest say once, few, many or name a class of expanded clone.

TGTGCCAGTAGTATATACCCCAGAGGAGGGGCCCCCAAAGGTGGGCAGTTCTTC,CASSIYPRGGAPKGGQFF,.,.,TRBJ2-1,TRBV19
TGTGCCAGCAGCCAAGATATAGCGGGGAACTCCTACGAGCAGTACTTC,CASSQDIAGNSYEQYF,TRBD2,.,TRBJ2-7,TRBV4-2
TGTGCCAGCAGTCCCGCCGACAGGGTAAATCAGCCCCAGCATTTT,CASSPADRVNQPQHF,TRBD1,.,TRBJ1-5,TRBV27
TGTGCCAGCAGTTACCGGGACAGGGGGCCCTACGAGCAGTACTTC,CASSYRDRGPYEQYF,TRBD1,.,TRBJ2-7,TRBV6-5
TGTGCCAGCAGCTTAGAAGCCGAGGCTTTCTTT,CASSLEAEAFF,.,.,TRBJ1-1,TRBV7-9
TGTGCCAGTAGTATAGCAATCGGGTTGGCGCAACCCCAGCATTTT,CASSIAIGLAQPQHF,.,.,TRBJ1-5,TRBV19
TGTGCCAGCAGTGGGGGGGGGACTGAAGCTTTCTTT,CASSGGGTEAFF,.,many,TRBJ1-1,TRBV7-3
TGTGCCAGCAGTACCTCGGGACAGGGGTTCGACAATGAGCAGTTCTTC,CASSTSGQGFDNEQFF,TRBD1,.,TRBJ2-1,TRBV27
TGTGCCAGCAGCTTCCCGGGCACCGGGGAGCTGTTTTTT,CASSFPGTGELFF,.,.,TRBJ2-2,TRBV13
TGTGCCAGCAGTTTCACAGGGGAAGCTTTCTTT,CASSFTGEAFF,.,.,TRBJ1-1,TRBV7-2
TGTGCCAGCAGCCACAGGGGAGAATCGGAGAATGAGCAGTTCTTC,CASSHRGESENEQFF,.,.,TRBJ2-1,TRBV4-2
TGTGCCAGCAGTTCAGGCCTGGGAGGCTCCTATAATTCACCCCTCCACTTT,CASSSGLGGSYNSPLHF,.,.,TRBJ1-6,TRBV27
TGTGCCAGCAGTCTACCGTCCTACGAGCAGTACTTC,CASSLPSYEQYF,.,.,TRBJ2-7,TRBV27
TGTGCCAGCAGCTTAAACAGGGTGGTCGGGGAGCTGTTTTTT,CASSLNRVVGELFF,.,once,TRBJ2-2,TRBV7-3
TGTGCCAGCAGTCTACAGGGTTTCAATTCACCCCTCCACTTT,CASSLQGFNSPLHF,.,.,TRBJ1-6,TRBV27
TGTGCCAGCAGTCCGGGGGGGGTTCAGCCCCAGCATTTT,CASSPGGVQPQHF,.,.,TRBJ1-5,TRBV9
TGCAGCGTTGAAGATATAGTCGGCGGGGGGGGGAATGAGCAGTTCTTC,CSVEDIVGGGGNEQFF,TRBD2,.,TRBJ2-1,TRBV29-1
TGTGCCAGCAGCGGGGGACTAGCGGGGGCCACCGGAACCGGGGAGCTGTTTTTT,CASSGGLAGATGTGELFF,.,.,TRBJ2-2,TRBV21-1